A single TCR beta chain is shown here with its context. The clone's antigen remains unknown. No quality values exist for individual bases; no much larger clone is one base distant. TCRbeta CDR3 regions were amplified from genomic DNA using the immunoSEQ Assay, a bias-controlled multiplex PCR. The authors' analysis ran thus. Within the assay, amplification of reference gene primers was used to estimate how many nucleated cells each sample contained. Sequence reads were collapsed and filtered to measure the absolute abundance of every unique TCRbeta CDR3 rearrangement. For each sample, productive Simpson clonality was calculated as the square root of Simpson's diversity index across productive rearrangements. Here the immuneACCESS table is served through TCRdb, limited to in-frame sequences with V and J called. Missing clones are a known gap in these copies; in checked studies unresolved V genes cover under half, and the rest lacks a known reason. The V and J calls and the clone size are those of that table, but D and trimming were determined from the DNA. This sample lists under 200,000 clones; approximately 90% were detected once. The biggest ten clones account for 2.1% of the sample.

This sample was taken from a study of blood T cell repertoires in COVID-19 (dated by TCRdb to 2018 to 2021). Describing the broader study: Collaborator samples came from the United States, Italy and Spain and covered acute and convalescent phases of COVID-19. The sample metadata nearly always contained a de-identified subject ID, COVID-19 status, age in years and sex. The repertoires were made available in a free public database intended to serve as a resource for research on the immune response to SARS-CoV-2. The material from the prospective study consisted of cDNA or gDNA derived from T cells, B-cell-depleted T cells, or PBMCs. Where HLA class I and class II types were available, the types were taken from metadata supplied by the sample provider, not from assay-based typing. Subjects who had been exposed to COVID-19, were actively infected with it, or had recovered from it provided the deeply sampled blood TCRbeta repertoires that made up the dataset. The samples were drawn from the first 160 participants of the ongoing ImmuneRACE study and from 1,254 subjects provided by 6 global collaborators.

Overall study results and their limits: How much clinical and demographic metadata was included differed by source and by participant, and the metadata was provided uncurated.

Collaborating institutions collected whole blood in K2EDTA tubes following their own protocols. Collaborator samples were shipped for TCRbeta analysis as frozen whole blood, isolated PBMCs, or DNA extracted from either sample type. The material sequenced was peripheral blood. This clonotype was sampled from a man aged 65 to 79 with active or convalescent COVID-19.

The DNA reads TGCGCCAGCAGCCCTCAACTTAGCGGGGCAGATACGCAGTATTTT. This gives the protein CASSPQLSGADTQYF. In this chain, TRBV4-3 is recombined with TRBJ2-3; TRBD2 matches 8 bases in the middle. The germline V gene sets CDR1 to LGHNA and CDR2 to YSLEER. Compared with germline, V lacks 4 bases and J lacks 4 bases; bases without a gene match: 7. Measured from the cysteine to the phenylalanine, the CDR3 is 15 residues long. Only CDR3 DNA remains: 45 bases, in frame from the first base.